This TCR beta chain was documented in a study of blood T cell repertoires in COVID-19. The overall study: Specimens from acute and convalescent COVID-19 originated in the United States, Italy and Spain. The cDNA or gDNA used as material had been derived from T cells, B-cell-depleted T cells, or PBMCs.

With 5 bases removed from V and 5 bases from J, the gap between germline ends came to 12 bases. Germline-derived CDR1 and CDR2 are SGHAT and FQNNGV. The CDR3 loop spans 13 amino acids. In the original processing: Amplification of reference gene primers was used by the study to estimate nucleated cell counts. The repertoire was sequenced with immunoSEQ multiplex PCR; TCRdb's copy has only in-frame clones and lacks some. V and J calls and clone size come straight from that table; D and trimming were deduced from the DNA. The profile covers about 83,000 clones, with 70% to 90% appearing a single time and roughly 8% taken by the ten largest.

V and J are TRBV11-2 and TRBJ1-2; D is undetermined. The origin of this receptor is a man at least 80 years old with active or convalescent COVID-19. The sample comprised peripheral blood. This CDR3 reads CASSPSPTYGYTF. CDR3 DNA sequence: TGTGCCAGCAGCCCCAGTCCGACTTATGGCTACACCTTC.